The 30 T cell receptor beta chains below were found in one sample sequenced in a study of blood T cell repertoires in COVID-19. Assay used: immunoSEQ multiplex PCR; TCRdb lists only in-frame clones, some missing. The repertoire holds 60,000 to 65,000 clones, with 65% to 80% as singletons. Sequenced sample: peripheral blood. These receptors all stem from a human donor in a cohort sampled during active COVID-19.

The CDR3 is CAWSVLSGGARELFF. The CDR3, as DNA: TGTGCCTGGAGTGTACTAAGCGGGGGGGCTCGGGAGCTGTTTTTT. V and J are TRBV30 and TRBJ2-2, with 10 bases matching TRBD2. The CDR3 contains 15 residues. Germline V CDR1 and CDR2: GTSNPN, SVGIG (reference sequence). V lost 0 bases, J lost 9 bases, and 7 bases stayed unmatched.

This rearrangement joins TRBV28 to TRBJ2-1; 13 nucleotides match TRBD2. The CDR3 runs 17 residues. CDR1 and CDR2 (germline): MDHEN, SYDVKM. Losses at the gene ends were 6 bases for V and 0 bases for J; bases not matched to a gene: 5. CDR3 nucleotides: TGTGCCAGCAGAGGACTAGCGGGGGCGAGCTCCTACAATGAGCAGTTCTTC. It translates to CASRGLAGASSYNEQFF.

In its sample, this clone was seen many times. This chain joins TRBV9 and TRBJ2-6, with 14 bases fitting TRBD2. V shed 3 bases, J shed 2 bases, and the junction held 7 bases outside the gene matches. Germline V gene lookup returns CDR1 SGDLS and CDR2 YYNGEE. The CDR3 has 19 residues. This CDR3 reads CASSATSGGALPGANVLTF. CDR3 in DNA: TGTGCCAGCAGCGCGACTAGCGGGGGGGCCCTACCTGGGGCCAACGTCCTGACTTTC. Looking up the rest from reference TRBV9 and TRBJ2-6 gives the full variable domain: DSGVTQTPKHLITATGQRVTLRCSPRSGDLSVYWYQQSLDQGLQFLIQYYNGEERAKGNILERFSAQQFPDLHSELNLSSLELGDSALYFCASSATSGGALPGANVLTFGAGSRLTVL.

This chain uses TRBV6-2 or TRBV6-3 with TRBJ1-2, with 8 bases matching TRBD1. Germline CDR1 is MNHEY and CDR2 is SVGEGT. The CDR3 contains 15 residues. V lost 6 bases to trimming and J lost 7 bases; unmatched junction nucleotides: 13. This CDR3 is CASSLTPDRGFGYTF. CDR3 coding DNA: TGTGCCAGCAGCCTTACCCCTGACAGGGGTTTTGGCTACACCTTC.

The DNA of the CDR3 is TGTGCCAGCAGAACAGGGGGCGGAGTCAAAAAGACCCAGTACTTC. Translation gives CASRTGGGVKKTQYF. The chain carries TRBV28 and TRBJ2-5; 9 nucleotides match TRBD1. The CDR3 contains 15 residues. The J segment lost 6 bases and the V segment lost 6 bases, leaving 11 bases of the junction unmatched. CDR1 and CDR2 from the germline V gene are MDHEN and SYDVKM.

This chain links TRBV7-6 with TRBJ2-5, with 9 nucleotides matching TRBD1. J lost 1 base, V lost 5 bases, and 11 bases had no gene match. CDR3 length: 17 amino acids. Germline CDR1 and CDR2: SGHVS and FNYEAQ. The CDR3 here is CASSGRAGQGTQETQYF. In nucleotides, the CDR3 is TGTGCCAGCAGCGGCCGTGCGGGACAGGGAACCCAAGAGACCCAGTACTTC. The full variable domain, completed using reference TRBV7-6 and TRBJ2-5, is GAGVSQSPRYKVTKRGQDVALRCDPISGHVSLYWYRQALGQGPEFLTYFNYEAQQDKSGLPNDRFSAERPEGSISTLTIQRTEQRDSAMYRCASSGRAGQGTQETQYFGPGTRLLVL.

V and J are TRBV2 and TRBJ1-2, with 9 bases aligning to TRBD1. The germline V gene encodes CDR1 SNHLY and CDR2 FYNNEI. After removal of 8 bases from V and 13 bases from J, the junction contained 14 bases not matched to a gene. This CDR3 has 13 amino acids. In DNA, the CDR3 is TGTGCCAGCTTCAGATGGGACAGGGAGCCGCGCACCTTC. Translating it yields CASFRWDREPRTF.

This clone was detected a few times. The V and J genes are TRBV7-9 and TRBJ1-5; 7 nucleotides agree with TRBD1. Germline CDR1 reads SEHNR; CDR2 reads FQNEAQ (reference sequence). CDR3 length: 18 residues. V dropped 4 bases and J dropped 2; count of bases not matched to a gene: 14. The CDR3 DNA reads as TGTGCCAGCAGCTCGACTTGGACAGGCCGGGGCGGCAATCAGCCCCAGCATTTT. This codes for CASSSTWTGRGGNQPQHF.

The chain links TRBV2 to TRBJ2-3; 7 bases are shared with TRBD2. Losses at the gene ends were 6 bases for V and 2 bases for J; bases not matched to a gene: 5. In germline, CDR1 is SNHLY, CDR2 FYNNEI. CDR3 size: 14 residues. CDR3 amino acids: CASSLAAYTDTQYF. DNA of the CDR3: TGTGCCAGCAGCCTAGCGGCTTACACAGATACGCAGTATTTT.

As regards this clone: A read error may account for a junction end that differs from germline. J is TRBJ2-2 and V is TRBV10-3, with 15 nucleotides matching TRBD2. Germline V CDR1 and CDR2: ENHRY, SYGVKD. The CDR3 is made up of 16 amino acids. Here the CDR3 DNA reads TGTGCCACCAGTACCGGACTAGCGGGGGGGACCGGGGAGCTGTTTTTT. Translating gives CATSTGLAGGTGELFF.

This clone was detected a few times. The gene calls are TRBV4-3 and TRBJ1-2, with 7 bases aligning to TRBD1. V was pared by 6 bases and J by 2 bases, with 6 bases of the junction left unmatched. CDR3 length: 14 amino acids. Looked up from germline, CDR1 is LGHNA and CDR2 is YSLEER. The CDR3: CASSRAGQNYGYTF. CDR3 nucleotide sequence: TGCGCCAGCAGTCGGGCGGGACAGAACTATGGCTACACCTTC.

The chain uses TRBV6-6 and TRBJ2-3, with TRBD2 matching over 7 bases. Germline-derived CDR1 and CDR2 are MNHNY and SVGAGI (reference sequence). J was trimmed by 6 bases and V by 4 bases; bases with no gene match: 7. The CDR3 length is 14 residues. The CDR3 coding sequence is TGTGCCAGCAGTTGGGGGACTAAAGAGGATACGCAGTATTTT. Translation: CASSWGTKEDTQYF.

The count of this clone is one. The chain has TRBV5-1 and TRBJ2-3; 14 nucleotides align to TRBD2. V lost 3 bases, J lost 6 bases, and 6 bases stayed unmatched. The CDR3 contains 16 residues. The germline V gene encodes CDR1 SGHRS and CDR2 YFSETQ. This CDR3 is CASSSGTSGGGDTQYF. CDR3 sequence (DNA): TGCGCCAGCAGCTCAGGGACTAGCGGGGGCGGGGATACGCAGTATTTT.

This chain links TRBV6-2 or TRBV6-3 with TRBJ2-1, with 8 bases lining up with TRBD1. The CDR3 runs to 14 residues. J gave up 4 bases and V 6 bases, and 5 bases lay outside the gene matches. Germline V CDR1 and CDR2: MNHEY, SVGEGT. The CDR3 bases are TGTGCCAGCAGCCCGGGACAGGCTTACAATGAGCAGTTCTTC. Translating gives CASSPGQAYNEQFF.

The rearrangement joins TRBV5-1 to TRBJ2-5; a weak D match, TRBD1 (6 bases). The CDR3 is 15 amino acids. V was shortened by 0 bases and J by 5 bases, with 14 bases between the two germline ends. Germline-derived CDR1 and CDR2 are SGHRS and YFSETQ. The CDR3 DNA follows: TGCGCCAGCAGCTTGGGGGGGCAAGGGAGTGAGACCCAGTACTTC. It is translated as CASSLGGQGSETQYF.

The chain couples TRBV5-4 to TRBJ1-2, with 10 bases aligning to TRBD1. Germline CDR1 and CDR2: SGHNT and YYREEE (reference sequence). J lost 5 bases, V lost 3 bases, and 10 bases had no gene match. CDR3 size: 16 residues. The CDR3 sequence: CASSSETGTGVYGYTF. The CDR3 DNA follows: TGTGCCAGCAGCTCGGAAACCGGGACAGGGGTTTATGGCTACACCTTC.

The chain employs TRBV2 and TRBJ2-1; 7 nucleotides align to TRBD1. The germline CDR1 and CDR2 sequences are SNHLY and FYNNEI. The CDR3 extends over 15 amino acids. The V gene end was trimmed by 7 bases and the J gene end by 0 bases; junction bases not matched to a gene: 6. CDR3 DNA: TGTGCCAGCAAGGGGGCTGGCCTCTCCTACAATGAGCAGTTCTTC. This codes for CASKGAGLSYNEQFF. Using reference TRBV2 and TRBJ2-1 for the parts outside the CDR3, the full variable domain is EPEVTQTPSHQVTQMGQEVILRCVPISNHLYFYWYRQILGQKVEFLVSFYNNEISEKSEIFDDQFSVERPDGSNFTLKIRSTKLEDSAMYFCASKGAGLSYNEQFFGPGTRLTVL.

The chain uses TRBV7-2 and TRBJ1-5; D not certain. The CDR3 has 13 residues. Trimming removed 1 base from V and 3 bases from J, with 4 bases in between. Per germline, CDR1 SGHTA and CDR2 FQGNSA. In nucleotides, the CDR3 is TGTGCCAGCAGCTTAGATAACAATCAGCCCCAGCATTTT. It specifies CASSLDNNQPQHF.

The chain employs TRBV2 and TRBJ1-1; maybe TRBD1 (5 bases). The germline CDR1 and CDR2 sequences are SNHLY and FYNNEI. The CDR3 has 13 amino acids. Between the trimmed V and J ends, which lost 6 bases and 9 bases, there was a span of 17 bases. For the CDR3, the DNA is TGTGCCAGCAGCCCGGGGGGTATTACAAAAGCTTTCTTT. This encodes CASSPGGITKAFF.

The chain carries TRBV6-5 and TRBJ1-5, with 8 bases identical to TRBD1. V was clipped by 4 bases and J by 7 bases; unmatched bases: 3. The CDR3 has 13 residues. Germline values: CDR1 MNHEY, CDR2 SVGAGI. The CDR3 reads CASSLDRDQPQHF. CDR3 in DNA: TGTGCCAGCAGTTTGGACAGGGACCAGCCCCAGCATTTT.

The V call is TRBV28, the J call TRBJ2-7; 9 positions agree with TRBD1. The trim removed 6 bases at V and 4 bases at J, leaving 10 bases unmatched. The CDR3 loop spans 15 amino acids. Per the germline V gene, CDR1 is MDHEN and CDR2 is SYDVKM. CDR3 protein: CASRGTGLELYEQYF. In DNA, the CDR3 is TGTGCCAGCAGGGGGACAGGGTTGGAGCTATACGAGCAGTACTTC. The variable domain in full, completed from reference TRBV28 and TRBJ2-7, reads DVKVTQSSRYLVKRTGEKVFLECVQDMDHENMFWYRQDPGLGLRLIYFSYDVKMKEKGDIPEGYSVSREKKERFSLILESASTNQTSMYLCASRGTGLELYEQYFGPGTRLTVT.

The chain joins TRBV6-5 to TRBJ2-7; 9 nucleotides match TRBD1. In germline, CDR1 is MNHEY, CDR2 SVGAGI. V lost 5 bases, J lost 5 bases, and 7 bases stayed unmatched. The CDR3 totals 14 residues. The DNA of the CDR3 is TGTGCCAGCAGTCAGCACAGGGGGCTGAACGAGCAGTACTTC. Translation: CASSQHRGLNEQYF.

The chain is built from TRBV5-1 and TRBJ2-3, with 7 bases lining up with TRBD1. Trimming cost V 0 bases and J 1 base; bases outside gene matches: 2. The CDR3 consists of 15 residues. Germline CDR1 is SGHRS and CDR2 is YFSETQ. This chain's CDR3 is CASSLGQGGTDTQYF. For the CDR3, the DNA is TGCGCCAGCAGCTTGGGGCAGGGGGGCACAGATACGCAGTATTTT.

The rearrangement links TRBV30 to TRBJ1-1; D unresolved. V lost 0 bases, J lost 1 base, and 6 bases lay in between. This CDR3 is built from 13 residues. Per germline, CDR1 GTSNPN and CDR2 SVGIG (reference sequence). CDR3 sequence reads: CAWSVKPNTEAFF. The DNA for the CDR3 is TGTGCCTGGAGTGTAAAGCCGAACACTGAAGCTTTCTTT.

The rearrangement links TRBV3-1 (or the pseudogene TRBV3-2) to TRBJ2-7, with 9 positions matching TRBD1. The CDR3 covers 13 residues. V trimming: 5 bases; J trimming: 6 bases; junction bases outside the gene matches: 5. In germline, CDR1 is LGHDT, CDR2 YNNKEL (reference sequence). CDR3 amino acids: CASSFTGGSEQYF. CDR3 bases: TGTGCCAGCAGCTTCACAGGGGGCTCCGAGCAGTACTTC.

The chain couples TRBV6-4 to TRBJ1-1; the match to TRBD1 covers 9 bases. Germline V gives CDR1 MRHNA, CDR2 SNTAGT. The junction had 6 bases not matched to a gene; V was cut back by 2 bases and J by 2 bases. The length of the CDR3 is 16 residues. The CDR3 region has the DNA TGTGCCAGCAGTGACACCCACAGGGGGCGAAACACTGAAGCTTTCTTT. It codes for CASSDTHRGRNTEAFF.

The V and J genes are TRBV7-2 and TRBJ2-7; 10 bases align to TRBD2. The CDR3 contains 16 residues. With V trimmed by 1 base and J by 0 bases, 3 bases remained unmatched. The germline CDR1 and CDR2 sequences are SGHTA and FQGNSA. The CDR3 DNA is TGTGCCAGCAGCTTAGACCGACTAGCGGGCTCCTACGAGCAGTACTTC. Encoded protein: CASSLDRLAGSYEQYF.

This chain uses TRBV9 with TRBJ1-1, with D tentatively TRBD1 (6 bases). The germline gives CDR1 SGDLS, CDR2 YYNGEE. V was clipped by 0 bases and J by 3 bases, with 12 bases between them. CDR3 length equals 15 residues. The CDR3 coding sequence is TGTGCCAGCAGCGTAGCAACAGGGAGGGACACTGAAGCTTTCTTT. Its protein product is CASSVATGRDTEAFF.

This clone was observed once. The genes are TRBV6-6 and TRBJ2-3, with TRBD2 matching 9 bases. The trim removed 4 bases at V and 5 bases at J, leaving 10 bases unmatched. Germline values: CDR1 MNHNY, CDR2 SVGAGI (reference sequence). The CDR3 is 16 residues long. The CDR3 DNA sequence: TGTGCCAGCAGTTCCCCTGGCGGGGGGGTGCAAGATACGCAGTATTTT. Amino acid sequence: CASSSPGGGVQDTQYF.

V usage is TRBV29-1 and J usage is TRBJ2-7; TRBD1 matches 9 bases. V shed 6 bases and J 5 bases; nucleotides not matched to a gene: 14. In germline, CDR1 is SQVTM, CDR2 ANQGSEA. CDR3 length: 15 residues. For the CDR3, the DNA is TGCAGCGTCGGCACCACCGGGACAGGGTTACACGAGCAGTACTTC. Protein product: CSVGTTGTGLHEQYF.